Shown below are 2 T cell receptor beta chains from a single sample sequenced in a study of blood T cell repertoires in COVID-19 (dated by TCRdb to about 2020). Receptor amplification or capture employed the immunoSEQ multiplex PCR assay. TCRdb's version of the immuneACCESS table is confined to in-frame rearrangements and falls short of the full clone set. An unresolved V gene accounts for under half of the shortfall where checked; the remainder is of unknown origin. The sample yields about 140,000 clones; 75% to 85% were counted once. Together, the top ten hold 9.5% to 13% of the sample. The sample was peripheral blood. The receptors were sampled from a man in his fifties or sixties with active or convalescent COVID-19.

With respect to this clone: Compared with germline, one end of the junction differs, possibly owing to a read error. The V and J genes are TRBV4-3 and TRBJ2-5, with 7 bases fitting TRBD1. Germline V CDR1 and CDR2: LGHNA, YSLEER. CDR3 length: 16 amino acids. The CDR3 reads CASRQDRTGWVETQYF. As DNA, the CDR3 is TGCGCCAGCAGGCAAGATCGGACAGGTTGGGTAGAGACCCAGTACTTC.

The CDR3, as DNA: TGTGCCAGCAGCTTGAGGACAGGGGGCTCACCCCTCCACTTT. Protein product: CASSLRTGGSPLHF. This chain connects TRBV5-4 to TRBJ1-6, with 11 bases aligning to TRBD1. Per germline, CDR1 SGHNT and CDR2 YYREEE (reference sequence). V lost 1 base, J lost 10 bases, and 1 base stayed unmatched. The CDR3 length is 14 residues. The full variable domain, completed using reference TRBV5-4 and TRBJ1-6, is ETGVTQSPTHLIKTRGQQVTLRCSSQSGHNTVSWYQQALGQGPQFIFQYYREEENGRGNFPPRFSGLQFPNYSSELNVNALELDDSALYLCASSLRTGGSPLHFGNGTRLTVT.